This record looks at one T cell receptor (beta chain) sequence and its context. Its antigen is not identified. The data were obtained in a study of T-cell memory formation after mild COVID-19. Whole-study context: Each donor largely had its own TCR clusters. Study-level findings and limits: For contracting clones, CD4+ ones sat mainly in CM and EM, CD8+ in EMRA. Cross-reactive memory seemingly joined, as some responding clones were found in pre-infection memory.

J gave up 0 bases and V 0 bases, and 3 bases lay outside the gene matches. The CDR3 runs to 16 residues. Germline lookup yields CDR1 DFQATT and CDR2 SNEGSKA (reference sequence). With constant-segment primers, 5'RACE yielded cDNA libraries of TCR alpha and TCR beta that carried sample barcodes and UMIs. TCRdb fed the 5' RACE reads into MiXCR, producing one record per CDR3 protein. The sample has under 300,000 distinct CDR3 sequences; 8% to 9% are singletons. This TCR was recovered from a man in his late teens or twenties who had mild COVID-19 (a few samples of this study predate the infection). Cell type and time point are not known. Sequencing was done on a sample of PBMCs or a T cell subset sorted from them (not recorded which). The genes are TRBV20-1 and TRBJ2-1; 9 bases align to TRBD2. The CDR3: CSARDWRGGSYNEQFF. The CDR3, as DNA: TGCAGTGCTAGAGATTGGCGGGGGGGCTCCTACAATGAGCAGTTCTTC.